Listed below are T cell receptor beta chains from one sample, sequenced in a study of control samples from healthy donors and cancer patients. The assay was immunoSEQ multiplex PCR, and TCRdb's table has in-frame clones only and misses some. The sample contains roughly 88,000 clones, about 89% of which appear only once. Sample: blood. The source of these receptors is a woman under 40 in good health. Both conserved end residues are part of each CDR3. A D gene is named only where the DNA matches it firmly. Clone size is given for some rows only: seen once, a few or many times, or a class if the clone is expanded.

len,j_gene,abundance,v_gene,d_gene,CDR3aa,CDR3nt
15,TRBJ1-2,once,TRBV7-2,TRBD1,CASSLRGQDYYGYTF,TGTGCCAGCAGCTTAAGGGGACAGGACTACTATGGCTACACCTTC
12,TRBJ2-7,.,TRBV29-1,.,CSVQGPVYEQYF,TGCAGCGTGCAGGGGCCAGTCTACGAGCAGTACTTC
14,TRBJ2-3,.,TRBV7-9,TRBD1,CASSLPTGRDTQYF,TGTGCCAGCAGCTTACCGACAGGGCGGGATACGCAGTATTTT
14,TRBJ1-1,.,TRBV7-2,.,CASSSWAGNTEAFF,TGTGCCAGCAGCTCCTGGGCAGGGAACACTGAAGCTTTCTTT
15,TRBJ2-3,.,TRBV9,.,CASSVDYLSTDTQYF,TGTGCCAGCAGCGTAGACTACTTGAGCACAGATACGCAGTATTTT
18,TRBJ2-5,.,TRBV7-2,.,CASSLRFGLFRPQETQYF,TGTGCCAGCAGCTTAAGGTTTGGGCTTTTTAGGCCCCAAGAGACCCAGTACTTC
14,TRBJ2-7,.,TRBV28,TRBD2,CASRRLAGGYEQYF,TGTGCCAGCAGAAGGCTAGCGGGGGGGTACGAGCAGTACTTC
12,TRBJ1-2,.,TRBV6-5,.,CASRDGNYGYTF,TGTGCCAGCAGGGACGGGAACTATGGCTACACCTTC
13,TRBJ2-7,.,TRBV28,TRBD1,CASSTRPGGEQYF,TGTGCCAGCAGTACGCGACCAGGGGGTGAGCAGTACTTC
13,TRBJ1-5,.,TRBV28,.,CASSFTGIQPQHF,TGTGCCAGCAGTTTCACAGGGATTCAGCCCCAGCATTTT
16,TRBJ1-4,.,TRBV28,TRBD1,CASSPGGTAENEKLFF,TGTGCCAGCAGCCCCGGCGGGACAGCTGAAAATGAAAAACTGTTTTTT
12,TRBJ1-5,.,TRBV5-8,.,CASSLPPQPQHF,TGTGCCAGCAGCTTGCCCCCCCAGCCCCAGCATTTT
13,TRBJ2-5,.,TRBV19,.,CASSPKDRGTQYF,TGTGCCAGTAGTCCTAAGGATCGTGGGACCCAGTACTTC
14,TRBJ1-2,.,TRBV4-1,.,CASSQGKAGNGYTF,TGCGCCAGCAGCCAAGGAAAGGCAGGCAATGGCTACACCTTC
17,TRBJ1-2,few,TRBV6-2/TRBV6-3,.,CASSFRQTGKPNYGYTF,TGTGCCAGCAGTTTTCGACAGACCGGAAAGCCAAACTATGGCTACACCTTC
13,TRBJ1-1,.,TRBV5-1,.,CASSSLMNTEAFF,TGCGCCAGCAGCTCCCTCATGAACACTGAAGCTTTCTTT
14,TRBJ2-7,.,TRBV5-1,TRBD1,CASSPDRDFYEQYF,TGCGCCAGCAGCCCGGACAGGGATTTCTACGAGCAGTACTTC
15,TRBJ2-7,.,TRBV27,.,CASSLSPRGPYEQYF,TGTGCCAGCAGTTTATCCCCCAGGGGCCCCTACGAGCAGTACTTC
15,TRBJ1-6,.,TRBV5-6,TRBD1,CASSQDRGMSSPLHF,TGTGCCAGCAGCCAAGACAGGGGAATGAGTTCACCCCTCCACTTT
14,TRBJ1-1,.,TRBV5-8,.,CASSFSEMNTEAFF,TGTGCCAGCAGCTTTTCGGAGATGAACACTGAAGCTTTCTTT
14,TRBJ1-3,.,TRBV9,.,CASSDSPTEDTIYF,TGTGCCAGCAGCGATAGCCCGACCGAAGACACCATATATTTT
14,TRBJ1-1,.,TRBV6-6,TRBD1,CASSYRTGQAEAFF,TGTGCCAGCAGTTACCGGACCGGACAGGCTGAAGCTTTCTTT
13,TRBJ2-7,.,TRBV25-1,TRBD2,CASSELAAYEQYF,TGTGCCAGCAGTGAACTAGCGGCCTACGAGCAGTACTTC
15,TRBJ2-2,once,TRBV18,.,CASSLTGGFTGELFF,TGTGCCAGCTCACTGACTGGGGGGTTCACCGGGGAGCTGTTTTTT
13,TRBJ1-3,.,TRBV6-5,.,CASSYDSGNTIYF,TGTGCCAGCAGTTACGACTCTGGAAACACCATATATTTT
16,TRBJ1-1,once,TRBV18,TRBD1,CASSAGTGGVNTEAFF,TGTGCCAGCTCAGCCGGGACAGGGGGTGTGAACACTGAAGCTTTCTTT
15,TRBJ2-1,few,TRBV11-2,.,CASSPEGRRGREQFF,TGTGCCAGCAGCCCAGAGGGGAGGCGGGGTCGTGAGCAGTTCTTC
16,TRBJ2-7,.,TRBV5-1,TRBD2,CASSRRTSGSPNEQYF,TGCGCCAGCAGCCGACGGACTAGCGGGAGCCCCAACGAGCAGTACTTC
11,TRBJ2-7,.,TRBV30,.,CAGTGTYEQYF,TGTGCCGGCACAGGGACCTACGAGCAGTACTTC
15,TRBJ2-7,.,TRBV19,TRBD1,CASSSDRVVSYEQYF,TGTGCCAGTAGTTCCGACAGGGTGGTCTCCTACGAGCAGTACTTC
15,TRBJ1-5,.,TRBV18,TRBD1,CASSLGTGDNQPQHF,TGTGCCAGCTCACTAGGGACAGGGGACAATCAGCCCCAGCATTTT
14,TRBJ1-6,.,TRBV25-1,TRBD1,CASSEGQNNSPLHF,TGTGCCAGCAGTGAGGGACAGAATAATTCACCCCTCCACTTT
14,TRBJ1-5,once,TRBV6-5,.,CASSTRWVRQPQHF,TGTGCCAGCAGCACTCGTTGGGTACGGCAGCCCCAGCATTTT
15,TRBJ2-7,.,TRBV5-1,TRBD1,CASSLQGTGGYEQYF,TGCGCCAGCAGCTTGCAAGGGACAGGTGGGTACGAGCAGTACTTC
13,TRBJ1-6,.,TRBV19,.,CASSIAGRDPLHF,TGTGCCAGTAGTATAGCAGGGAGGGACCCCCTCCACTTT
15,TRBJ1-3,few,TRBV18,.,CASSPPSNSGNTIYF,TGTGCCAGCTCACCACCCTCCAACTCTGGAAACACCATATATTTT
14,TRBJ1-1,.,TRBV5-6,.,CASVLSGSPTEAFF,TGTGCCAGCGTTCTATCAGGGAGCCCCACTGAAGCTTTCTTT
17,TRBJ2-1,.,TRBV2,TRBD2,CASSDRSSGRTHNEQFF,TGTGCCAGCAGTGACCGTTCTAGCGGGAGGACCCACAATGAGCAGTTCTTC
15,TRBJ2-7,.,TRBV19,TRBD1,CASSDRDRRNYEQYF,TGTGCCAGTAGCGACCGGGACAGACGCAACTACGAGCAGTACTTC
16,TRBJ2-1,.,TRBV5-1,TRBD2,CASSWGLAGLSGEQFF,TGCGCCAGCAGCTGGGGGCTAGCGGGACTCTCCGGTGAGCAGTTCTTC
13,TRBJ1-4,.,TRBV5-1,.,CASSLAVGEKLFF,TGCGCCAGCAGCTTGGCGGTCGGTGAAAAACTGTTTTTT
13,TRBJ1-2,.,TRBV28,.,CAIPAVDKYGYTF,TGTGCCATCCCGGCGGTTGACAAATATGGCTACACCTTC
17,TRBJ2-3,.,TRBV6-1,TRBD2,CASSGGLSGGAPDTQYF,TGTGCCAGCAGTGGAGGACTTAGCGGGGGGGCCCCAGATACGCAGTATTTT
13,TRBJ2-5,.,TRBV5-1,.,CASSQTAQETQYF,TGCGCCAGCAGCCAGACAGCCCAAGAGACCCAGTACTTC
13,TRBJ1-1,.,TRBV7-9,.,CASSPTADTEAFF,TGTGCCAGCAGCCCCACAGCGGACACTGAAGCTTTCTTT
18,TRBJ2-2,.,TRBV18,TRBD1,CASSPPRYGQGTPGELFF,TGTGCCAGCTCACCACCGAGGTACGGACAGGGGACACCCGGGGAGCTGTTTTTT
14,TRBJ2-7,.,TRBV14,.,CASSRGPLTYEQYF,TGTGCCAGCAGCCGGGGGCCACTGACCTACGAGCAGTACTTC
14,TRBJ2-7,.,TRBV3-1/TRBV3-2,.,CASSPRRESYEQYF,TGTGCCAGCAGCCCGAGGAGGGAGTCCTACGAGCAGTACTTC
15,TRBJ1-6,few,TRBV9,.,CASSVGGRDSSPLHF,TGTGCCAGCAGCGTAGGCGGCAGGGATAGTTCACCCCTCCACTTT
15,TRBJ2-1,.,TRBV3-1/TRBV3-2,TRBD2,CASSQVAGGYNEQFF,TGTGCCAGCAGCCAGGTAGCGGGGGGGTACAATGAGCAGTTCTTC
16,TRBJ2-2,.,TRBV5-6,TRBD2,CASSSYSGVNTGELFF,TGTGCCAGCAGCTCGTACAGCGGGGTGAACACCGGGGAGCTGTTTTTT